The rows below give T cell receptor beta chains drawn from one sample of a study of cytomegalovirus exposure and HLA in healthy donors. Data came from immunoSEQ multiplex PCR; TCRdb stores just in-frame clones and leaves some out. The sample holds roughly 120,000 clones; 70% to 80% are singletons and the top ten take 1.6%. Sequencing was carried out using PBMCs. Source of these receptors: a woman aged 18 to 35 in good health and CMV-seronegative. The CDR3 runs from the conserved cysteine through the conserved F or W. A D gene is named only where the DNA matches it firmly. Part of the rows lack a size; the others show once, few, many or a class for expanded clones.

NA	TRBD1	TRBV2	TRBJ1-1	CASVRQGANTEAFF	TGTGCCAGCGTTAGACAGGGGGCGAACACTGAAGCTTTCTTT
NA	TRBD1	TRBV27	TRBJ1-5	CASSWDRRDQPQHF	TGTGCCAGCAGTTGGGACAGGCGCGATCAGCCCCAGCATTTT
NA	TRBD2	TRBV7-3	TRBJ2-5	CASSLRTSGEETQYF	TGTGCCAGCAGCCTACGGACTAGCGGGGAAGAGACCCAGTACTTC
NA	TRBD1	TRBV19	TRBJ2-2	CASSTQRTGRGELFF	TGTGCCAGTAGTACCCAACGGACAGGCCGCGGGGAGCTGTTTTTT
NA	NA	TRBV19	TRBJ1-5	CASSIGTGRNQPQHF	TGTGCCAGTAGTATAGGAACAGGGCGAAATCAGCCCCAGCATTTT
NA	TRBD1	TRBV15	TRBJ2-7	CATSRNGLTGMREQYF	TGTGCCACCAGCAGAAACGGCCTGACAGGGATGAGGGAGCAGTACTTC
NA	TRBD1	TRBV4-1	TRBJ2-7	CASSQEWTGLSYEQYF	TGCGCCAGCAGCCAAGAGTGGACAGGGTTAAGTTACGAGCAGTACTTC
few	NA	TRBV29-1	TRBJ1-2	CSVEGDSAF	TGCAGCGTTGAAGGCGACAGCGCCTTC
NA	NA	TRBV4-1	TRBJ1-1	CASSQVANTEAFF	TGCGCCAGCAGCCAAGTGGCGAACACTGAAGCTTTCTTT
few	TRBD2	TRBV6-1	TRBJ2-1	CASSPSGGRGNEQFF	TGTGCCAGCAGTCCTAGCGGGGGGCGGGGTAATGAGCAGTTCTTC
NA	NA	TRBV6-4	TRBJ2-2	CASSTTSTGELFF	TGTGCCAGCAGTACTACTAGCACCGGGGAGCTGTTTTTT
NA	NA	TRBV28	TRBJ1-6	CASSIGPGTYNSPLHF	TGTGCCAGCAGCATTGGGCCGGGGACTTATAATTCACCCCTCCACTTT
few	TRBD1	TRBV27	TRBJ2-2	CASSTGVGAGELFF	TGTGCCAGCAGCACAGGGGTTGGGGCCGGGGAGCTGTTTTTT
NA	NA	TRBV28	TRBJ1-2	CASRTRDYGYTF	TGTGCCAGCAGGACCAGGGACTATGGCTACACCTTC
few	TRBD1	TRBV29-1	TRBJ1-4	CSGTTGGINEKLFF	TGCAGCGGTACCACAGGGGGCATCAATGAAAAACTGTTTTTT
NA	TRBD2	TRBV5-1	TRBJ2-3	CASSLGVAGGSTDTQYF	TGCGCCAGCAGCTTGGGAGTCGCGGGGGGCAGCACAGATACGCAGTATTTT
NA	NA	TRBV7-2	TRBJ1-1	CASSPREGGTEAFF	TGTGCCAGCAGCCCACGGGAGGGTGGCACTGAAGCTTTCTTT
NA	NA	TRBV29-1	TRBJ2-2	CSVLTTDTGELFF	TGCAGCGTGCTCACTACCGACACCGGGGAGCTGTTTTTT
few	TRBD1	TRBV6-4	TRBJ2-3	CASSQGETDTQYF	TGTGCCAGCAGCCAGGGGGAGACAGATACGCAGTATTTT
NA	TRBD1	TRBV5-4	TRBJ1-1	CASKFGQGEGAFF	TGTGCCAGCAAATTCGGACAGGGGGAGGGAGCTTTCTTT
NA	NA	TRBV6-1	TRBJ2-7	CASSELGHRAYEQYF	TGTGCCAGCAGTGAACTGGGCCACAGAGCCTACGAGCAGTACTTC
once	TRBD2	TRBV28	TRBJ2-7	CASRGTSGGLSYEQYF	TGTGCCAGCAGGGGTACTAGCGGGGGCCTATCCTACGAGCAGTACTTC
NA	TRBD1	TRBV28	TRBJ1-3	CASSLTGGAGNTIYF	TGTGCCAGCAGTCTCACAGGGGGCGCTGGAAACACCATATATTTT
NA	NA	TRBV18	TRBJ2-1	CASSPSEGQFF	TGTGCCAGCTCACCATCGGAGGGGCAGTTCTTC
NA	TRBD1	TRBV7-2	TRBJ1-6	CASSLMGRGQNSPLHF	TGTGCCAGCAGCTTAATGGGCAGGGGGCAAAATTCACCCCTCCACTTT
NA	NA	TRBV30	TRBJ1-5	CAWSVGGNQPQHF	TGTGCCTGGAGTGTGGGAGGCAATCAGCCCCAGCATTTT
NA	TRBD1	TRBV19	TRBJ1-1	CASRSFLGTGEPEAFF	TGTGCCAGTCGTTCGTTTCTGGGGACAGGGGAACCTGAAGCTTTCTTT
NA	NA	TRBV6-4	TRBJ1-5	CASSDEYSNQPQHF	TGTGCCAGCAGTGACGAGTATAGCAATCAGCCCCAGCATTTT
NA	TRBD2	TRBV30	TRBJ2-5	CAWGSGGPQETQYF	TGTGCCTGGGGATCGGGGGGGCCCCAAGAGACCCAGTACTTC
NA	NA	TRBV27	TRBJ2-3	CASSLTARQSDTQYF	TGTGCCAGCAGTTTGACGGCCCGACAGTCAGATACGCAGTATTTT
NA	NA	TRBV5-8	TRBJ1-2	CASSLWEGGYTF	TGTGCCAGCAGTCTTTGGGAGGGAGGCTACACCTTC
NA	TRBD2	TRBV6-1	TRBJ2-1	CASSETSGGLISSYNEQFF	TGTGCCAGCAGTGAGACTAGCGGGGGCCTGATTAGCTCCTACAATGAGCAGTTCTTC
few	NA	TRBV27	TRBJ1-4	CASSSIRGGNEKLFF	TGTGCCAGCAGTTCCATAAGGGGAGGAAATGAAAAACTGTTTTTT
NA	TRBD1	TRBV4-1	TRBJ2-7	CASSPGTGGLSYEQYF	TGCGCCAGCAGCCCAGGGACAGGGGGCCTCTCCTACGAGCAGTACTTC
NA	TRBD1	TRBV28	TRBJ2-6	CASSSGGSGANVLTF	TGTGCCAGCAGTTCAGGGGGCTCTGGGGCCAACGTCCTGACTTTC
once	NA	TRBV7-9	TRBJ2-3	CASSFTGRPDTQYF	TGTGCCAGCAGCTTTACAGGCCGTCCAGATACGCAGTATTTT
NA	NA	TRBV30	TRBJ1-1	CAWSPSAGLTEAFF	TGTGCCTGGAGTCCCTCGGCCGGACTCACTGAAGCTTTCTTT
once	NA	TRBV28	TRBJ2-1	CASSRIAAGYNEQFF	TGTGCCAGCAGTAGGATCGCGGCGGGTTACAATGAGCAGTTCTTC
NA	TRBD2	TRBV2	TRBJ2-5	CASSGGLGQETQYF	TGTGCCAGCAGCGGGGGACTAGGTCAAGAGACCCAGTACTTC
once	TRBD2	TRBV6-1	TRBJ2-7	CASSEDFGRGTRSYEQYF	TGTGCCAGCAGTGAAGATTTCGGGCGGGGGACCCGCTCCTACGAGCAGTACTTC
NA	TRBD2	TRBV6-1	TRBJ2-1	CASSERKGRDNEQFF	TGTGCCAGCAGTGAAAGGAAGGGGAGGGACAATGAGCAGTTCTTC
NA	NA	TRBV6-6	TRBJ1-1	CASNTGNTEAFF	TGTGCCAGCAACACAGGGAACACTGAAGCTTTCTTT
NA	NA	TRBV5-1	TRBJ2-6	CASSLVLSGSGANVLTF	TGCGCCAGCAGCTTGGTTCTCTCGGGATCTGGGGCCAACGTCCTGACTTTC
NA	NA	TRBV28	TRBJ2-7	CASSWGLKGVEQYF	TGTGCCAGCAGTTGGGGACTTAAAGGGGTCGAGCAGTACTTC
NA	TRBD1	TRBV2	TRBJ1-1	CASSEQGQSNTEAFF	TGTGCCAGCAGTGAACAGGGACAGAGCAACACTGAAGCTTTCTTT
NA	NA	TRBV7-9	TRBJ2-2	CASSPGVSTGELFF	TGTGCCAGCAGCCCGGGAGTCTCCACCGGGGAGCTGTTTTTT
NA	TRBD1	TRBV5-5	TRBJ1-5	CASSPGQGVRQPQHF	TGTGCCAGCAGCCCGGGACAGGGGGTACGTCAGCCCCAGCATTTT
NA	NA	TRBV25-1	TRBJ1-1	CASSEYPLGGNTEAFF	TGTGCCAGCAGTGAATATCCTTTGGGGGGGAACACTGAAGCTTTCTTT
few	TRBD1	TRBV5-1	TRBJ1-2	CASSSQGAGGYTF	TGCGCCAGCAGCTCACAGGGGGCAGGTGGCTACACCTTC
NA	TRBD1	TRBV7-9	TRBJ2-4	CASSSETGWENIQYF	TGTGCCAGCAGCTCAGAGACAGGGTGGGAAAACATTCAGTACTTC
NA	TRBD1	TRBV5-1	TRBJ2-5	CASRGPGQGRETQYF	TGCGCCAGCAGGGGTCCAGGACAGGGGAGGGAGACCCAGTACTTC
NA	NA	TRBV7-6	TRBJ2-7	CASSLETGSYEQYF	TGTGCCAGCAGCTTAGAGACAGGCTCCTACGAGCAGTACTTC
few	TRBD1	TRBV7-9	TRBJ2-3	CASSSTGTGVDTQYF	TGTGCCAGCAGCTCAACAGGGACAGGGGTAGATACGCAGTATTTT
NA	TRBD2	TRBV27	TRBJ2-2	CASRSRLAWSGELFF	TGTGCCAGCAGGAGTCGACTAGCTTGGTCCGGGGAGCTGTTTTTT
NA	NA	TRBV7-2	TRBJ1-2	CASSPGGANYGYTF	TGTGCCAGCAGCCCTGGGGGGGCTAACTATGGCTACACCTTC
NA	NA	TRBV2	TRBJ1-2	CASSHTTVTGYTF	TGTGCCAGCAGCCACACTACGGTTACTGGCTACACCTTC
once	NA	TRBV19	TRBJ1-6	CASRQGWNSPLHF	TGTGCCAGTAGACAGGGTTGGAATTCACCCCTCCACTTT